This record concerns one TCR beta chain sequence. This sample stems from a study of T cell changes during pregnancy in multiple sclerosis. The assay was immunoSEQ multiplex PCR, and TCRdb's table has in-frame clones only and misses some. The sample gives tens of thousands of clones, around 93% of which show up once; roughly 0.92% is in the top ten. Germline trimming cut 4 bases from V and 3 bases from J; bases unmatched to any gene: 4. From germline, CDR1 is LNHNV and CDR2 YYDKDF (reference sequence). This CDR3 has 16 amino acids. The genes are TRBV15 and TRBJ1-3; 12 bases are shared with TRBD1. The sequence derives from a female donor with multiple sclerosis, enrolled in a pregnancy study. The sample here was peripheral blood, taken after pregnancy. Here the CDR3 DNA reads TGTGCCACCAGCAAAGGGACAGGGGGCCGTGGAAACACCATATATTTT. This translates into CATSKGTGGRGNTIYF.